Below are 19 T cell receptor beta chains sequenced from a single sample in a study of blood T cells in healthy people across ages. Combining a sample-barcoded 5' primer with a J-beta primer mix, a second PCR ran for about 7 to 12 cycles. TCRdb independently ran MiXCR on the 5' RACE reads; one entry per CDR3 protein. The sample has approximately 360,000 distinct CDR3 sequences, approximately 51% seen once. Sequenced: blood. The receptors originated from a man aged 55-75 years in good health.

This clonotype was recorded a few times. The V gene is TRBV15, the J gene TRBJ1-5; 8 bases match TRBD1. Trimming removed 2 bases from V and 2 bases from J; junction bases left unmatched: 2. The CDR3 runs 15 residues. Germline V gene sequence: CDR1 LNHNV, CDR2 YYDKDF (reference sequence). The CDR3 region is CATSRTDRGNQPQHF. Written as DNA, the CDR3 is TGTGCCACCAGCAGAACGGACAGGGGCAATCAGCCCCAGCATTTT. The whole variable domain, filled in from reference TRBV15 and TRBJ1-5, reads DAMVIQNPRYQVTQFGKPVTLSCSQTLNHNVMYWYQQKSSQAPKLLFHYYDKDFNNEADTPDNFQSRRPNTSFCFLDIRSPGLGDTAMYLCATSRTDRGNQPQHFGDGTRLSIL.

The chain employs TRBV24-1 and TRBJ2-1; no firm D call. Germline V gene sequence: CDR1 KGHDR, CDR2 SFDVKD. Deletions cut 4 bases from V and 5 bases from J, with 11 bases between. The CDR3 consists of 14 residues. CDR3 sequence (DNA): TGTGCCACCAGTGACCGAGACCCTAACAATGAGCAGTTCTTC. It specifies CATSDRDPNNEQFF.

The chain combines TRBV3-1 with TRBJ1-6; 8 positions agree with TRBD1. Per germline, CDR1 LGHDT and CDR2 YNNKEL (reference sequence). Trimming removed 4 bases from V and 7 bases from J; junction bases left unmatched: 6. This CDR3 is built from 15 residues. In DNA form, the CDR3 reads TGTGCCAGCAGCCTCCGACAGGGGCAGAATTCACCCCTCCACTTT. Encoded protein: CASSLRQGQNSPLHF. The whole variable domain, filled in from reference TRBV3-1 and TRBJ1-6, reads DTAVSQTPKYLVTQMGNDKSIKCEQNLGHDTMYWYKQDSKKFLKIMFSYNNKELIINETVPNRFSPKSPDKAHLNLHINSLELGDSAVYFCASSLRQGQNSPLHFGNGTRLTVT.

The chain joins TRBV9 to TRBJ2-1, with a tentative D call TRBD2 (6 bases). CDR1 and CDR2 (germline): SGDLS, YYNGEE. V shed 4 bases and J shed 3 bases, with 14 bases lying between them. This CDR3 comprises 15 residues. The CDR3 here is CASSPRDFIYNEQFF. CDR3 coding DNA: TGTGCCAGCAGCCCCCGGGACTTCATCTACAATGAGCAGTTCTTC.

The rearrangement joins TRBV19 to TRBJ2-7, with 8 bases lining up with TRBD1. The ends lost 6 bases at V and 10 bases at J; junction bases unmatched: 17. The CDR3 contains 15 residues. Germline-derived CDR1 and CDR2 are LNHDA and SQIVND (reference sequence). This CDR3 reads CASRSRADREFRQYF. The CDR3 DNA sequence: TGTGCCAGTAGATCCCGCGCGGACAGGGAATTCCGTCAGTACTTC.

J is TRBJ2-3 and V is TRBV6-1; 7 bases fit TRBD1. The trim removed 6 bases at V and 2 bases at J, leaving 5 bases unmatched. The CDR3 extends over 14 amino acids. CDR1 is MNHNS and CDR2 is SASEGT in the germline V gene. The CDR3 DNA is TGTGCCAGCAGCGGGACAGTAACCACAGATACGCAGTATTTT. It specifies CASSGTVTTDTQYF.

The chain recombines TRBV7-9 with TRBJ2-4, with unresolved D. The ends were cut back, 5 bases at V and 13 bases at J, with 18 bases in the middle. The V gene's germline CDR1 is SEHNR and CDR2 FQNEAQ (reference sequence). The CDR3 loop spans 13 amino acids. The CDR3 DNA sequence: TGTGCCAGCAGCCCAGATCTAGGGCAGGAGCAGTACTTC. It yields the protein CASSPDLGQEQYF.

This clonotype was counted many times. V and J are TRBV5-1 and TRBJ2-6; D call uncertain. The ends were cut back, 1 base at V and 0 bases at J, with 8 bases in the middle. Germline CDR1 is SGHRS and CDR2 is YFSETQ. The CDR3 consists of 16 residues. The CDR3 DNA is TGCGCCAGCAGCTTGAGTCGGTCCTCTGGGGCCAACGTCCTGACTTTC. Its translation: CASSLSRSSGANVLTF. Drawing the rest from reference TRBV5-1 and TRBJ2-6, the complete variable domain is KAGVTQTPRYLIKTRGQQVTLSCSPISGHRSVSWYQQTPGQGLQFLFEYFSETQRNKGNFPGRFSGRQFSNSRSEMNVSTLELGDSALYLCASSLSRSSGANVLTFGAGSRLTVL.

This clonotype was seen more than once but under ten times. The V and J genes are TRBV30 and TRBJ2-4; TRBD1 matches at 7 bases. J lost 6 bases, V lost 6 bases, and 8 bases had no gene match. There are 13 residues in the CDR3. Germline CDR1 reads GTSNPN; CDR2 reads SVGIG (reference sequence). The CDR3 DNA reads TGTGCCTGCTCGGGACAGCTCGGAAACATTCAGTACTTC. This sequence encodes CACSGQLGNIQYF.

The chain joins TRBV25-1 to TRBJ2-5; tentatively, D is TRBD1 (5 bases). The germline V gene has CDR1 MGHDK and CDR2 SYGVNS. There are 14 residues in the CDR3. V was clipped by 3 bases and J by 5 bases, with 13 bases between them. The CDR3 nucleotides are TGTGCCAGCAGTGATCGCAGGGTGAGGGAGACCCAGTACTTC. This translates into CASSDRRVRETQYF.

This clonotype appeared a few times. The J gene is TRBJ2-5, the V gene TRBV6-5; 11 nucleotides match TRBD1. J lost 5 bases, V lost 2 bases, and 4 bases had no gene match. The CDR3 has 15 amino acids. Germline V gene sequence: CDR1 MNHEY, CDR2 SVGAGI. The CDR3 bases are TGTGCCAGCAGTTACGGACAGGGGGCGGGGGAGACCCAGTACTTC. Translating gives CASSYGQGAGETQYF.

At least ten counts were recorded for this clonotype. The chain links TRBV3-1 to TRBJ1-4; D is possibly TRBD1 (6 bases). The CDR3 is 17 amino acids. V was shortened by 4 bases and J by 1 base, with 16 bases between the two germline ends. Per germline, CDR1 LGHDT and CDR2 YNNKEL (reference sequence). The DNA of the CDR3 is TGTGCCAGCAGCCTAGTTGAAGGGGGAGGAACTAATGAAAAACTGTTTTTT. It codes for CASSLVEGGGTNEKLFF.

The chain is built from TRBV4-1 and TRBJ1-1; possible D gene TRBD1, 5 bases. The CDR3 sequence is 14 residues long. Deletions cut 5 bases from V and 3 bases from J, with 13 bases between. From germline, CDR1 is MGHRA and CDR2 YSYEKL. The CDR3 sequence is CASSTQGVDTEAFF. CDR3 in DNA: TGCGCCAGCAGCACTCAGGGTGTGGACACTGAAGCTTTCTTT.

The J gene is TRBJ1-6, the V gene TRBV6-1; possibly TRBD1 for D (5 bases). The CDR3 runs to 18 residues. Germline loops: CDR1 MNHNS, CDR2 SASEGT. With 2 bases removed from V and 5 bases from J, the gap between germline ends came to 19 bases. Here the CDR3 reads CASSELTGTGLDNSPLHF. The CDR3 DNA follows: TGTGCCAGCAGTGAATTGACGGGGACGGGGTTGGATAATTCACCCCTCCACTTT.

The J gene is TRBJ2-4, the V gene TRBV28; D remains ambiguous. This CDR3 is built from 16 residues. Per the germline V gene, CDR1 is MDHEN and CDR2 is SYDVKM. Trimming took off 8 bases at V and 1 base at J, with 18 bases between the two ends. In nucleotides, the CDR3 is TGTGCCAGCTCCCGTATGAGTTCAGAGGCCAAAAACATTCAGTACTTC. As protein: CASSRMSSEAKNIQYF.

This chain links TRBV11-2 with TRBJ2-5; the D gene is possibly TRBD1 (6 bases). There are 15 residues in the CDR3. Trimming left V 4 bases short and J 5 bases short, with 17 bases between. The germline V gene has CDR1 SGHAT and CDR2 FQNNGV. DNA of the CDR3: TGTGCCAGCAGCTCTCCCCTGACAGGCTGGGAGACCCAGTACTTC. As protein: CASSSPLTGWETQYF.

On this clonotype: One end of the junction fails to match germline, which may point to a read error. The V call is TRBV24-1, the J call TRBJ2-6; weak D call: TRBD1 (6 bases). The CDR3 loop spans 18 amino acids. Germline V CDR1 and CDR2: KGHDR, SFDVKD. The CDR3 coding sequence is TGTGCCACCAGTGACCCTAACAGGGTAGGCCCTGGGGCCAATGTCCTGACTTTC. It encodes CATSDPNRVGPGANVLTF.

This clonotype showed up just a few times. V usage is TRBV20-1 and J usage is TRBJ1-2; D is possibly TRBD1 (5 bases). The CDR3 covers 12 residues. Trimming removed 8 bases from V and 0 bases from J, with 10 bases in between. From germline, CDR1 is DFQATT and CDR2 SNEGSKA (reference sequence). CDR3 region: CSTLGANYGYTF. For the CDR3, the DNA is TGCAGTACCCTAGGGGCTAACTATGGCTACACCTTC.

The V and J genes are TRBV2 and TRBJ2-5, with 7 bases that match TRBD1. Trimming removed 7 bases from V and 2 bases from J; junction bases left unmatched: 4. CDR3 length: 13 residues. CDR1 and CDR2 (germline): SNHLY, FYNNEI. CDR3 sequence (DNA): TGTGCCAGCACCTGGGACAGACAAGAGACCCAGTACTTC. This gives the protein CASTWDRQETQYF. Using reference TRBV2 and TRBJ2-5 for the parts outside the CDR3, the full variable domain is EPEVTQTPSHQVTQMGQEVILRCVPISNHLYFYWYRQILGQKVEFLVSFYNNEISEKSEIFDDQFSVERPDGSNFTLKIRSTKLEDSAMYFCASTWDRQETQYFGPGTRLLVL.